These 6 T cell receptor beta chains were all obtained from the same sample, sequenced in a study of blood T cell repertoires in COVID-19. The assay was immunoSEQ multiplex PCR, and TCRdb's table has in-frame clones only and misses some. The table shows approximately 240,000 clones, with approximately 85% occurring only once. What was sequenced was peripheral blood. The receptors shown here come from a man between 50 and 59 years old with acute or convalescent COVID-19.

The J gene is TRBJ1-2, the V gene TRBV5-1; D possibly corresponds to TRBD1 (6 bases). Germline V lookup: CDR1 SGHRS, CDR2 YFSETQ. V lost 4 bases, J lost 0 bases, and 16 bases lay in between. The CDR3 has 16 residues. CDR3 protein: CASSLTGAVSNYGYTF. The CDR3, as DNA: TGCGCCAGCAGCCTGACAGGAGCCGTTTCTAACTATGGCTACACCTTC.

The genes are TRBV5-6 and TRBJ1-1; possibly TRBD1 for D (5 bases). The CDR3 extends over 14 amino acids. V lost 5 bases, J lost 1 base, and 12 bases lay in between. Germline V gene sequence: CDR1 SGHDT, CDR2 YYEEEE. The DNA of the CDR3 is TGTGCCAGCAGAGTGGGGGAGGCGAACACTGAAGCTTTCTTT. Its protein product is CASRVGEANTEAFF.

The chain has TRBV28 and TRBJ1-5; 9 bases are shared with TRBD1. Per germline, CDR1 MDHEN and CDR2 SYDVKM. CDR3 length equals 14 residues. Unmatched junction bases numbered 4, after V lost 6 bases and J lost 4 bases. This CDR3 is CASRQTGGNQPQHF. The CDR3, as DNA: TGTGCCAGCAGGCAGACAGGGGGGAATCAGCCCCAGCATTTT.

The CDR3 is CASSSGGDTEAFF. CDR3 coding DNA: TGTGCCAGCAGTTCCGGGGGGGACACTGAAGCTTTCTTT. The chain combines TRBV6-5 with TRBJ1-1; D is possibly TRBD1 (5 bases). The CDR3 has 13 amino acids. Germline V gene data show CDR1 as MNHEY and CDR2 as SVGAGI. Trimming removed 4 bases at V and 3 bases at J, with 9 bases between.

The J gene is TRBJ1-1, the V gene TRBV6-5; D not resolved. CDR1 is MNHEY, CDR2 SVGAGI, per germline. The V end was cut by 4 bases, the J end by 5 bases, with 11 bases between. The CDR3 has 13 residues. CDR3 sequence reads: CASSLVSATEAFF. CDR3 in DNA: TGTGCCAGCAGTTTGGTGAGCGCGACTGAAGCTTTCTTT.

A few counts support this clone. The chain has TRBV10-2 and TRBJ2-2; 11 positions agree with TRBD2. Germline CDR1 reads WSHSY; CDR2 reads SAAADI. The V gene end was trimmed by 0 bases and the J gene end by 5 bases; junction bases not matched to a gene: 5. This CDR3 has 17 residues. CDR3 coding DNA: TGCGCCAGCAGTGAGTCGACTAGCGGGATCGGTACCGGGGAGCTGTTTTTT. It specifies CASSESTSGIGTGELFF.